Listed here are 32 T cell receptor beta chains from one sample, sequenced in a study of identical twins. TCRdb reanalysed the 5' RACE reads using MiXCR and keeps one entry per CDR3 protein. This table holds about 530,000 distinct CDR3 sequences, about 20% found once. A further study also used this sample, focusing on yellow fever vaccine responses in identical twins.

The sequencing input was CD4+ T cells sorted from blood. These receptors all stem from a woman aged 18-35 years in good health.

This chain uses TRBV12-3 or TRBV12-4 with TRBJ2-1; weak D call: TRBD2 (6 bases). The ends were cut back, 4 bases at V and 7 bases at J, with 17 bases in the middle. CDR3 length: 15 residues. This CDR3 is CASSSQPGERNEQFF. The CDR3 bases are TGTGCCAGCAGTTCCCAGCCGGGAGAACGGAATGAGCAGTTCTTC.

This clonotype has a handful of counts. The gene calls are TRBV27 and TRBJ2-7; unclear D gene. V was shortened by 2 bases and J by 3 bases, with 8 bases between the two germline ends. The CDR3 totals 13 residues. Germline loops: CDR1 MNHEY, CDR2 SMNVEV (reference sequence). CDR3 in DNA: TGTGCCAGCAGTTTAGTAGTGAACTACGAGCAGTACTTC. Its protein product is CASSLVVNYEQYF.

This clonotype has only a few counts. This chain connects TRBV12-3 or TRBV12-4 to TRBJ1-2; 9 bases line up with TRBD1. CDR3 length: 15 residues. V shed 2 bases and J 7 bases; nucleotides not matched to a gene: 8. CDR3 coding DNA: TGTGCCAGCAGTTTACTCGGACAGGGGACAGTTGGCTACACCTTC. Protein sequence: CASSLLGQGTVGYTF.

This clonotype was counted between two and nine times. The chain combines TRBV4-1 with TRBJ2-5; tentative D call: TRBD1 (5 bases). The germline V gene has CDR1 MGHRA and CDR2 YSYEKL. Trimming pared 0 bases from V and 4 bases from J, leaving 12 bases between. The CDR3 loop spans 15 amino acids. This CDR3 is CASSQDLQGRETQYF. For the CDR3, the DNA is TGCGCCAGCAGCCAAGATCTTCAGGGTAGAGAGACCCAGTACTTC.

The chain links TRBV6-1 to TRBJ2-3; D assignment may be TRBD1 or TRBD2 (5 bases each). From germline, CDR1 is MNHNS and CDR2 SASEGT. The CDR3 contains 15 residues. The germline V and J ends were trimmed by 5 bases and 5 bases, with 17 bases remaining between them. For the CDR3, the DNA is TGTGCCAGCAGTCCGCCGCCGGGACGGGGAGATACGCAGTATTTT. Translating gives CASSPPPGRGDTQYF.

This clonotype was seen ten or more times. This rearrangement joins TRBV3-1 to TRBJ1-2; 8 positions match TRBD1. The CDR3 sequence is 12 residues long. From germline, CDR1 is LGHDT and CDR2 YNNKEL (reference sequence). After removal of 2 bases from V and 13 bases from J, the junction contained 6 bases not matched to a gene. The CDR3 DNA reads TGTGCCAGCAGCCAATCAGGGGGCGCGACCACCTTC. This encodes CASSQSGGATTF.

The CDR3 nucleotides read TGTGCCAGCAGTGACTCGAGATCAGGGTTCGGTGAAGCTTTCTTT. Its protein is CASSDSRSGFGEAFF. The chain is built from TRBV6-4 and TRBJ1-1; D is perhaps TRBD1 (5 bases). The CDR3 is made up of 15 amino acids. Trimming removed 0 bases at V and 7 bases at J, with 15 bases between. The germline gives CDR1 MRHNA, CDR2 SNTAGT.

This clonotype turned up a few times. This chain connects TRBV7-2 to TRBJ2-2; 9 bases fit TRBD2. This CDR3 contains 17 residues. Per the germline V gene, CDR1 is SGHTA and CDR2 is FQGNSA. The V and J ends lost 0 bases and 6 bases, in that order; junction bases with no gene match: 8. The CDR3 spells CASSLAVAGGSAGELFF. CDR3 in DNA: TGTGCCAGCAGCTTAGCGGTTGCGGGGGGGTCGGCCGGGGAGCTGTTTTTT. The complete variable domain, with remaining parts taken from reference TRBV7-2 and TRBJ2-2, reads GAGVSQSPSNKVTEKGKDVELRCDPISGHTALYWYRQSLGQGLEFLIYFQGNSAPDKSGLPSDRFSAERTGGSVSTLTIQRTQQEDSAVYLCASSLAVAGGSAGELFFGEGSRLTVL.

This clonotype showed up just a few times. This sequence joins TRBV28 and TRBJ2-2; TRBD2 aligns across 12 bases. CDR1 and CDR2 (germline): MDHEN, SYDVKM. This CDR3 contains 15 residues. The V gene end was trimmed by 6 bases and the J gene end by 5 bases; junction bases not matched to a gene: 4. In DNA, the CDR3 is TGTGCCAGCAGACCCGGACTAGCGGGAACCGGGGAGCTGTTTTTT. It encodes CASRPGLAGTGELFF.

This clonotype appeared a few times. The rearrangement links TRBV5-1 to TRBJ2-7, with D uncertain. This CDR3 region has 14 residues. Germline V gives CDR1 SGHRS, CDR2 YFSETQ. Trimming stripped 0 bases from V and 2 bases from J, with 9 bases between. The CDR3 reads CASSLVWGPYEQYF. In DNA, the CDR3 is TGCGCCAGCAGCTTGGTATGGGGTCCCTACGAGCAGTACTTC.

J is TRBJ2-2 and V is TRBV11-2, with TRBD2 as a possible D gene (5 bases). Germline loops: CDR1 SGHAT, CDR2 FQNNGV. The CDR3 contains 15 residues. Trimming took off 1 base at V and 2 bases at J, with 8 bases between the two ends. The CDR3 spells CASSLVRTNTGELFF. The DNA of the CDR3 is TGTGCCAGCAGCTTAGTTAGGACTAACACCGGGGAGCTGTTTTTT.

V is TRBV15 and J is TRBJ2-5; 9 positions agree with TRBD2. The ends lost 1 base at V and 2 bases at J; junction bases unmatched: 5. The length of the CDR3 is 16 residues. Germline V gene data show CDR1 as LNHNV and CDR2 as YYDKDF (reference sequence). CDR3 amino acids: CATSRGLAGIQETQYF. The CDR3 region has the DNA TGTGCCACCAGCAGAGGTCTAGCGGGAATACAAGAGACCCAGTACTTC.

This clonotype was seen many times. The chain combines TRBV20-1 with TRBJ2-7; no clear D. Trimming took 0 bases from V and 3 from J, leaving 18 bases between them. The CDR3 totals 16 residues. The germline gives CDR1 DFQATT, CDR2 SNEGSKA (reference sequence). CDR3 sequence: CSARDLASSSLYEQYF. For the CDR3, the DNA is TGCAGTGCTAGAGATCTGGCTAGTTCCTCCCTCTACGAGCAGTACTTC.

The sample holds a few counts of this clonotype. The chain uses TRBV12-3 or TRBV12-4 and TRBJ2-3, with 12 bases identical to TRBD2. This CDR3 is 17 amino acids long. The junction had 7 bases not matched to a gene; V was cut back by 3 bases and J by 3 bases. CDR3 DNA sequence: TGTGCCAGCAGTTTGACGACTAGCGGGGGATATACAGATACGCAGTATTTT. It yields the protein CASSLTTSGGYTDTQYF.

This clonotype has only a few counts. The CDR3 bases are TGCGCCAGCAGCTTGGGTGGGTCAGGGTTTTCGGGCACTGAAGCTTTCTTT. Its translation: CASSLGGSGFSGTEAFF. J is TRBJ1-1 and V is TRBV5-1, with D perhaps TRBD1 (5 bases). Trimming removed 0 bases at V and 4 bases at J, with 19 bases between. Looked up from germline, CDR1 is SGHRS and CDR2 is YFSETQ. CDR3 length equals 17 residues.

This clonotype was counted a single time. In DNA form, the CDR3 reads TGCAGTTCCATTGGGACGGAGAACACTGAAGCTTTCTTT. Amino acids: CSSIGTENTEAFF. The chain employs TRBV20-1 and TRBJ1-1; perhaps TRBD1 as D (5 bases). V lost 8 bases and J lost 1, with 14 bases in between. Germline CDR1 is DFQATT and CDR2 is SNEGSKA (reference sequence). CDR3 length equals 13 residues.

This clonotype was observed a handful of times. The V call is TRBV12-3 or TRBV12-4, the J call TRBJ2-1; TRBD2 matches 11 bases. J gave up 6 bases and V 5 bases, and 15 bases lay outside the gene matches. The CDR3 extends over 18 amino acids. CDR3 residues: CASSPAPELAGEGNEQFF. The DNA of the CDR3 is TGTGCCAGCAGTCCCGCCCCAGAACTAGCGGGAGAGGGCAATGAGCAGTTCTTC.

This clonotype was counted only a few times. The gene calls are TRBV20-1 and TRBJ1-2; no clear D. Per germline, CDR1 DFQATT and CDR2 SNEGSKA (reference sequence). The CDR3 spans 12 residues. The V end was cut by 6 bases, the J end by 2 bases, with 10 bases between. In nucleotides, the CDR3 is TGCAGTGCCCCGTTGAGGAACTATGGCTACACCTTC. This sequence encodes CSAPLRNYGYTF.

This clonotype was recorded a few times. This rearrangement joins TRBV12-3 or TRBV12-4 to TRBJ2-1; TRBD1 or TRBD2 may be the D gene (5 bases each). Trimming shortened V by 5 bases and J by 1 base, and 21 bases separated the two germline ends. The length of the CDR3 is 18 residues. The CDR3 spells CASSPSRGTIRSYNEQFF. The CDR3 nucleotides are TGTGCCAGCAGTCCAAGTAGAGGGACCATCAGGTCCTACAATGAGCAGTTCTTC.

This clonotype was detected ten times or more. The CDR3 coding sequence is TGTGCCAGCAGCTCCGGGGGGGTCATGAACACTGAAGCTTTCTTT. This encodes CASSSGGVMNTEAFF. The chain links TRBV12-3 or TRBV12-4 to TRBJ1-1; a possible D gene is TRBD1 (5 bases). The CDR3 loop spans 15 amino acids. With 6 bases removed from V and 0 bases from J, the gap between germline ends came to 14 bases.

The V and J genes are TRBV7-6 and TRBJ2-2; TRBD2 aligns across 8 bases. The V and J ends lost 1 base and 5 bases, in that order; junction bases with no gene match: 6. The CDR3 contains 16 residues. From germline, CDR1 is SGHVS and CDR2 FNYEAQ. The CDR3 DNA is TGTGCCAGCAGCTTAGAAGCGGGAGTGAGTACCGGGGAGCTGTTTTTT. Its protein product is CASSLEAGVSTGELFF.

This clonotype was detected only a few times. V gene TRBV7-9 combines with J gene TRBJ2-1; D not certain. Germline CDR1 reads SEHNR; CDR2 reads FQNEAQ (reference sequence). The CDR3 runs 13 residues. The V end was cut by 6 bases, the J end by 6 bases, with 12 bases between. CDR3 in DNA: TGTGCCAGCAGTTTTTTGATTCGCAATGAGCAGTTCTTC. Translating gives CASSFLIRNEQFF.

Only a few counts were recorded for this clonotype. The J gene is TRBJ2-7, the V gene TRBV24-1; TRBD2 aligns across 13 bases. Germline trimming cut 4 bases from V and 4 bases from J; bases unmatched to any gene: 6. The germline V gene has CDR1 KGHDR and CDR2 SFDVKD. CDR3 length: 16 amino acids. DNA for the CDR3: TGTGCCACCAGTGACGCCGGGACTAGCGGGACTTACGAGCAGTACTTC. Translation: CATSDAGTSGTYEQYF.

The gene calls are TRBV5-1 and TRBJ2-4, with D perhaps TRBD1 or TRBD2 (5 bases each). Trimming removed 3 bases at V and 8 bases at J, with 21 bases between. CDR3 length: 16 residues. Germline V gives CDR1 SGHRS, CDR2 YFSETQ. CDR3 DNA: TGCGCCAGCAGCTCGGGACCAGGCCTGTCTGCTGACATTCAGTACTTC. Residues: CASSSGPGLSADIQYF.

This clonotype appeared a few times. This CDR3 reads CASRGDLADTDTQYF. The CDR3 nucleotides are TGCGCCAGCAGGGGGGACCTAGCGGACACAGATACGCAGTATTTT. This chain connects TRBV5-1 to TRBJ2-3; TRBD2 agrees at 7 bases. The CDR3 contains 15 residues. V lost 5 bases to trimming and J lost 2 bases; unmatched junction nucleotides: 8. Germline CDR1 reads SGHRS; CDR2 reads YFSETQ.

In this sample, this clonotype turned up a few times. This chain joins TRBV20-1 and TRBJ2-1; 8 bases map to TRBD2. The CDR3 runs 20 residues. The V gene's germline CDR1 is DFQATT and CDR2 SNEGSKA (reference sequence). V gave up 3 bases and J gave up 10 bases; unmatched junction bases: 29. The CDR3: CSASLLFVAGGVGSLIEQFF. As DNA, the CDR3 is TGCAGTGCTAGTCTTCTTTTCGTCGCGGGAGGAGTAGGGTCCCTGATCGAGCAGTTCTTC.

The chain uses TRBV28 and TRBJ2-7, with D perhaps matching TRBD1 or TRBD2 (5 bases each). This CDR3 contains 14 residues. V dropped 5 bases and J dropped 3 bases, with 14 bases sitting between them. Germline CDR1 reads MDHEN; CDR2 reads SYDVKM. The CDR3 protein is CASSSRGVLYEQYF. The CDR3 bases are TGTGCCAGCAGTAGCCGAGGGGTACTCTACGAGCAGTACTTC.

This clonotype has just one count. CDR3 nucleotide sequence: TGTGCCAGCAGAATCCCCGGGGGTGGGACTAGCGGGAGGAGCTCCTACAATGAGCAGTTCTTC. Protein product: CASRIPGGGTSGRSSYNEQFF. J is TRBJ2-1 and V is TRBV11-2; 15 bases match TRBD2. The CDR3 spans 21 residues. Germline trimming cut 6 bases from V and 0 bases from J; bases unmatched to any gene: 15. Germline V CDR1 and CDR2: SGHAT, FQNNGV.

This clonotype was recorded a few times. The chain has TRBV12-3 or TRBV12-4 and TRBJ2-5; D may correspond to TRBD1 or TRBD2 (5 bases each). This CDR3 comprises 14 residues. The V end was cut by 6 bases, the J end by 2 bases, with 13 bases between. As DNA, the CDR3 is TGTGCCAGCAGCCTGGGACCCGCTCAAGAGACCCAGTACTTC. Translation gives CASSLGPAQETQYF.

This clonotype was recorded a few times. The chain couples TRBV6-2 or TRBV6-3 to TRBJ2-1, with TRBD2 matching over 8 bases. This CDR3 spans 16 amino acids. CDR1 is MNHEY and CDR2 is SVGEGT in the germline V gene. The J segment lost 9 bases and the V segment lost 4 bases, leaving 14 bases of the junction unmatched. CDR3 coding DNA: TGTGCCAGCAGTTTATCCCCACGTAGCGGGACCTTTGAGCAGTTCTTC. Protein sequence: CASSLSPRSGTFEQFF.

CDR3 nucleotides: TGTGCCAGCAGCTTAGGGAATCTCTTATGGTACCAAGAGACCCAGTACTTC. This codes for CASSLGNLLWYQETQYF. V is TRBV7-6 and J is TRBJ2-5; D unresolved. The germline V gene has CDR1 SGHVS and CDR2 FNYEAQ. The V end was cut by 1 base, the J end by 0 bases, with 15 bases between. The CDR3 consists of 17 residues.

The V and J genes are TRBV5-1 and TRBJ2-5; 8 bases are a match to TRBD1. Germline-derived CDR1 and CDR2 are SGHRS and YFSETQ. The CDR3 totals 16 residues. Germline trimming cut 3 bases from V and 4 bases from J; bases unmatched to any gene: 11. The CDR3 spells CASSSSNPTGGETQYF. In DNA, the CDR3 is TGCGCCAGCAGCTCGTCAAACCCAACAGGGGGAGAGACCCAGTACTTC.